This T cell receptor (beta chain) was identified during a study of Ad26.COV2.S vaccination and SARS-CoV-2 variants. Assay used: immunoSEQ multiplex PCR; TCRdb lists only in-frame clones, some missing. The repertoire holds around 340,000 clones, about 88% seen once, with 5.5% to 7% in the top ten. Treatment defined: 15 to 20 received Ad26.COV2.S at low or high dose, single or two shots; a few received placebo; per-sample allocation not given. After the first vaccine or placebo injection, samples were drawn on day 63. This CDR3 has 15 amino acids. The V end was cut by 4 bases, the J end by 4 bases, with 14 bases between. The germline V gene encodes CDR1 SNHLY and CDR2 FYNNEI.

Here the sequenced sample was peripheral blood, taken in a trial of Ad26.COV2.S vaccine versus placebo. The chain has TRBV2 and TRBJ2-1, with unresolved D. The sequence came from a person aged 18-65 years who received the Ad26.COV2.S COVID-19 vaccine or a placebo. For the CDR3, the DNA is TGTGCCAGCAGTGTGTACCCTCGCACTTACAATGAGCAGTTCTTC. This codes for CASSVYPRTYNEQFF.